The following is a T cell receptor beta chain sequence with its context. This sample was included in a study of blood T cell repertoires in COVID-19. The overall study: Both acute and convalescent COVID-19 samples were obtained from the United States, Italy and Spain. PBMCs, B-cell-depleted T cells, or T cells provided the cDNA or gDNA that made up the material.

Original processing notes: Reference gene primer amplification yielded estimated nucleated cell counts. Profiling relied on immunoSEQ multiplex PCR, and the TCRdb table lists in-frame clones only, not all of them. V and J calls and clone size are given by that table; D and trimming were obtained from the DNA. Altogether roughly 20,000 clones are present, approximately 88% being singletons, with the ten largest covering around 6%. CDR1 is SGHNT and CDR2 is YYREEE in the germline V gene (reference sequence). V shed 5 bases, J shed 12 bases, and the junction held 7 bases outside the gene matches. The CDR3 is 11 residues long.

The chain joins TRBV5-4 to TRBJ2-7; TRBD1 aligns across 8 bases. The receptor comes from a human donor in a cohort sampled during active COVID-19. Input material: peripheral blood. The CDR3 DNA sequence: TGTGCCAGCAGGACGGACAGGGAGACGTACTTC. It encodes CASRTDRETYF. Drawing the rest from reference TRBV5-4 and TRBJ2-7, the complete variable domain is ETGVTQSPTHLIKTRGQQVTLRCSSQSGHNTVSWYQQALGQGPQFIFQYYREEENGRGNFPPRFSGLQFPNYSSELNVNALELDDSALYLCASRTDRETYFGPGTRLTVT.